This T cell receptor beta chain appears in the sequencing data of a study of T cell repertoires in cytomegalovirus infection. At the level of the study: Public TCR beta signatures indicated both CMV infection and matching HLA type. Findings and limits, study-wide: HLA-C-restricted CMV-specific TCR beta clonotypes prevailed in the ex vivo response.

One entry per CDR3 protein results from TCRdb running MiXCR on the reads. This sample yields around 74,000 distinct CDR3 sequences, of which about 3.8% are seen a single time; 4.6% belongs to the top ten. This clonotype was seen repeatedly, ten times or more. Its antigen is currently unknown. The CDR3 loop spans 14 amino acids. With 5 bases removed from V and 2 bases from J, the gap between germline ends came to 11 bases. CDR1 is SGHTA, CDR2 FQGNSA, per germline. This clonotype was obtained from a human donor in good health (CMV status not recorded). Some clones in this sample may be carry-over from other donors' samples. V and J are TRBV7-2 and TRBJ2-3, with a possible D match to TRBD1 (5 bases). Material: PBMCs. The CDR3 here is CASSPDSFTDTQYF. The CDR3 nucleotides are TGTGCCAGCAGCCCAGACAGTTTCACAGATACGCAGTATTTT.